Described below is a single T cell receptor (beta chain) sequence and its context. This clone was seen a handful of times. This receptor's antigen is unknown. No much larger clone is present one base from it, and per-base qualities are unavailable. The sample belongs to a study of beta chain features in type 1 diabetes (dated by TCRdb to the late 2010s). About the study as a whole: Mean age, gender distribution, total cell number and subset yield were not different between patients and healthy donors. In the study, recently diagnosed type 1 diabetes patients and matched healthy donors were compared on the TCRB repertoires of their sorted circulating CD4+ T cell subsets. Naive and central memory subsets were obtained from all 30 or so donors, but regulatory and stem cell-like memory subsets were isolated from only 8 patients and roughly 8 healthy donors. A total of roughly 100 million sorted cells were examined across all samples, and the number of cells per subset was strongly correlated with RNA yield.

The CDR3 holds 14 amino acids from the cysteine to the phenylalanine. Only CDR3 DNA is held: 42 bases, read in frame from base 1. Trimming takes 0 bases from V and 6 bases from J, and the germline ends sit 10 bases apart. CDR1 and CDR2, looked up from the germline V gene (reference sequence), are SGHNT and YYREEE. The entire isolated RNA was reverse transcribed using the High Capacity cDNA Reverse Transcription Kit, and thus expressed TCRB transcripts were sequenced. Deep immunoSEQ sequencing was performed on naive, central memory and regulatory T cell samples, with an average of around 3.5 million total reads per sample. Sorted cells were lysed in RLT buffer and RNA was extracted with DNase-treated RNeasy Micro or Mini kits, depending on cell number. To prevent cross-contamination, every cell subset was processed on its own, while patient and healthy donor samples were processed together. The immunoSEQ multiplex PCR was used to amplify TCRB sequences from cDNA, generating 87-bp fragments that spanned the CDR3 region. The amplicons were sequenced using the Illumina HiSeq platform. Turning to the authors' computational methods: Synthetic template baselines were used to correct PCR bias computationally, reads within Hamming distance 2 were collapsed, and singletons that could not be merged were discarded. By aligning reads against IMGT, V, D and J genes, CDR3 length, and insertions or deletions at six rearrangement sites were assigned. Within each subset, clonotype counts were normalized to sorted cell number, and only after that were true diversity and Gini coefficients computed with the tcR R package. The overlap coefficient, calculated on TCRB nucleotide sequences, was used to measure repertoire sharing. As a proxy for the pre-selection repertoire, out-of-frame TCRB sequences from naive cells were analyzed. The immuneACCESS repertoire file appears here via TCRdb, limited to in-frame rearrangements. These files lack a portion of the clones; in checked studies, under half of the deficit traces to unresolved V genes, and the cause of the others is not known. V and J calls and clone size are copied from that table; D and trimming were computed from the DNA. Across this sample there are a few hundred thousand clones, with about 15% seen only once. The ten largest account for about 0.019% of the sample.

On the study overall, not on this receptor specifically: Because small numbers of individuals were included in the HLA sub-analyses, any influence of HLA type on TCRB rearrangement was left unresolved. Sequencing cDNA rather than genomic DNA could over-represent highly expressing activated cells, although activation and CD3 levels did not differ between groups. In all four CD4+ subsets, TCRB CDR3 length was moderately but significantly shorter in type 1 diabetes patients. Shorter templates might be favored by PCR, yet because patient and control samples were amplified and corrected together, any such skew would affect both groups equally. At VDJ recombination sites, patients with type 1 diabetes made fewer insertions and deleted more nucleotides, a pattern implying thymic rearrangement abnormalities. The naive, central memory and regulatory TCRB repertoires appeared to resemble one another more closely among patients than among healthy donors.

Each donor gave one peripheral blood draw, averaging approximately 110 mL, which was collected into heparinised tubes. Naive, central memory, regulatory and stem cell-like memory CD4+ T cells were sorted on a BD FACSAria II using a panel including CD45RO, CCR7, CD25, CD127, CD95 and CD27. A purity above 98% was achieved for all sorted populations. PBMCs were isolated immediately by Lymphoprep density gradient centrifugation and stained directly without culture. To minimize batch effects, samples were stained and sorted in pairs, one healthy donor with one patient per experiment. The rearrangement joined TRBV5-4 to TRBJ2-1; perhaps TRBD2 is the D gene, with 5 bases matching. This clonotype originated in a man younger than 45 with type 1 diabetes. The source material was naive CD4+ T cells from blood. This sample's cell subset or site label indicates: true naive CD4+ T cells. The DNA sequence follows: TGTGCCAGCAGCTTGGGTTTTGGGAGCAATGAGCAGTTCTTC. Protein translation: CASSLGFGSNEQFF.